This TCR beta chain emerged from a study of immune characterization of retroperitoneal liposarcoma. TCRdb passed the PCR reads through MiXCR, listing each CDR3 protein once. The sample carries 2,500 or so distinct CDR3 sequences, roughly 25% recorded once. Germline lookup yields CDR1 MNHNS and CDR2 SASEGT. The CDR3 consists of 15 residues. V dropped 8 bases and J dropped 0 bases, with 11 bases sitting between them. This clonotype was picked up one time. What was sequenced was tumor tissue. The receptor was isolated from a male donor with retroperitoneal liposarcoma. The chain has TRBV6-1 and TRBJ2-6; the D is unclear. The chain's CDR3 is CASRPDRSGANVLTF. The CDR3, as DNA: TGTGCCAGCCGCCCGGACCGCTCTGGGGCCAACGTCCTGACTTTC.